This T cell receptor (beta chain) was obtained from a study of T cell changes during pregnancy in multiple sclerosis. This clone was seen only once. Generated by immunoSEQ multiplex PCR, the TCRdb table keeps only in-frame clones and is missing some. Seen here are approximately 70,000 clones, more than 90% observed once, and the top ten hold over 1%. V was clipped by 4 bases and J by 6 bases, with 31 bases between them. The CDR3 runs 20 residues. The germline CDR1 and CDR2 sequences are SGHTA and FQGTGA. The chain links TRBV7-3 to TRBJ2-1; D possibly corresponds to TRBD2 (5 bases). The sample consisted of peripheral blood, taken in the third trimester of pregnancy. The sequence came from a female donor with multiple sclerosis, enrolled in a pregnancy study. Here the CDR3 DNA reads TGTGCCAGCAGCTCCCTCCCGGGTCGGGATCCGGTAAAAGGGCCCAATGAGCAGTTCTTC. It specifies CASSSLPGRDPVKGPNEQFF.